The present T cell receptor (beta chain) was sequenced within a study of blood T cells in healthy people across ages. This clonotype was detected many times. What it recognizes is unknown. A J-beta primer mix and a sample-barcoded 5' primer were used in a second PCR of about 7 to 12 cycles. TCRdb reprocessed the 5' RACE reads via MiXCR and lists one record per CDR3 protein. The sample includes approximately 700,000 distinct CDR3 sequences, approximately 29% of them seen just once. V was clipped by 6 bases and J by 4 bases, with 8 bases between them. The CDR3 sequence is 11 residues long. Germline CDR1 and CDR2: DFQATT and SNEGSKA (reference sequence). Study results and limitations: In older individuals, TCR beta diversity per million T cells was lower, falling roughly linearly with age.

The source material was blood. This chain connects TRBV20-1 to TRBJ2-3, with unresolved D. This clonotype was sampled from a woman older than 75 in good health. The CDR3 loop reads CSARSADTQYF. CDR3 nucleotides: TGCAGTGCAAGGTCGGCAGATACGCAGTATTTT.